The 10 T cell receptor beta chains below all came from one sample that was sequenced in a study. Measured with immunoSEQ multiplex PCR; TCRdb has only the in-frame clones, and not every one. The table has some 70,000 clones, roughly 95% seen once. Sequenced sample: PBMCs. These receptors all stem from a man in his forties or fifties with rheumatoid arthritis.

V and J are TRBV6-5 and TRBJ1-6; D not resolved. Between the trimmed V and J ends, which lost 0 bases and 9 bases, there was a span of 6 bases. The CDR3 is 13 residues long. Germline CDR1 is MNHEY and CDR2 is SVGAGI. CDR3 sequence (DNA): TGTGCCAGCAGTTACTCGACCCGTTCACCCCTCCACTTT. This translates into CASSYSTRSPLHF.

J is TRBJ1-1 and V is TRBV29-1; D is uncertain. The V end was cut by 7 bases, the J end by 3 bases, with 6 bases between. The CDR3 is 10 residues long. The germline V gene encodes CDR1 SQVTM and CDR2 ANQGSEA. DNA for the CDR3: TGCAGCGAGGAACACACTGAAGCTTTCTTT. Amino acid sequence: CSEEHTEAFF.

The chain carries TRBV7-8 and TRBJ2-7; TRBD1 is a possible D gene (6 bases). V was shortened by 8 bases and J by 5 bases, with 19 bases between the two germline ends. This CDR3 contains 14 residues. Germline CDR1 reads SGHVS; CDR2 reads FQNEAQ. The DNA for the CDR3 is TGTGCCAGCGGCATACGACAGGCATGGAACGAGCAGTACTTC. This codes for CASGIRQAWNEQYF. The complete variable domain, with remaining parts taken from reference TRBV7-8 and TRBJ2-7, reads GAGVSQSPRYKVAKRGQDVALRCDPISGHVSLFWYQQALGQGPEFLTYFQNEAQLDKSGLPSDRFFAERPEGSVSTLKIQRTQQEDSAVYLCASGIRQAWNEQYFGPGTRLTVT.

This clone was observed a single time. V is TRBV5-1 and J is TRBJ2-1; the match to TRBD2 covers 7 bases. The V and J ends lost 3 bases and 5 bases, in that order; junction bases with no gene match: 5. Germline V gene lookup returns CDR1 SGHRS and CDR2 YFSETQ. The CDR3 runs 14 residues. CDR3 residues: CASSSLSGDNEQFF. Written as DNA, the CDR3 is TGCGCCAGCAGCTCTCTAAGCGGGGACAATGAGCAGTTCTTC.

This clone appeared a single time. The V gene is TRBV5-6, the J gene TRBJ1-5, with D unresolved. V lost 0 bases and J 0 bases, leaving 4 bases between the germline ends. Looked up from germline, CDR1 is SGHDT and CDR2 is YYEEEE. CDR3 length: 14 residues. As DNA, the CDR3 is TGTGCCAGCAGCTTGGACAGTAGCAATCAGCCCCAGCATTTT. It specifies CASSLDSSNQPQHF.

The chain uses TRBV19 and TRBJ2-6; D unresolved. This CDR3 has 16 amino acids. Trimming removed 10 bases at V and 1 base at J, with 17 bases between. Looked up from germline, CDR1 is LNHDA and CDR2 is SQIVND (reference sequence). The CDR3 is CATQPRTSSGANVLTF. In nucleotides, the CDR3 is TGTGCCACTCAGCCCCGTACAAGTTCTGGGGCCAACGTCCTGACTTTC.

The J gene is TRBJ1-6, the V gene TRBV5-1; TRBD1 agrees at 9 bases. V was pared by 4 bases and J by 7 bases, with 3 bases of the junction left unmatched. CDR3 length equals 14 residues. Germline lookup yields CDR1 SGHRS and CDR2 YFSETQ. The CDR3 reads CASSRDRVNSPLHF. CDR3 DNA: TGCGCCAGCAGCCGGGACAGGGTAAATTCACCCCTCCACTTT.

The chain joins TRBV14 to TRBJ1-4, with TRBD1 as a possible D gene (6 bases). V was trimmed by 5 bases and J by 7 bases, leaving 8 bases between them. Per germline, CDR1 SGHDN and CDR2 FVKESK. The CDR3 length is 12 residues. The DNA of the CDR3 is TGTGCCAGCAGCAGGGGGACTGAAAAACTGTTTTTT. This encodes CASSRGTEKLFF. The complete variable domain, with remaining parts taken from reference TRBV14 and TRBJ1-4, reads EAGVTQFPSHSVIEKGQTVTLRCDPISGHDNLYWYRRVMGKEIKFLLHFVKESKQDESGMPNNRFLAERTGGTYSTLKVQPAELEDSGVYFCASSRGTEKLFFGSGTQLSVL.

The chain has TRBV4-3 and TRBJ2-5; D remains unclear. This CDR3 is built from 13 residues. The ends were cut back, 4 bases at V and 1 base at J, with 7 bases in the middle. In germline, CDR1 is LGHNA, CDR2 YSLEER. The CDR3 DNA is TGCGCCAGCAGCCCGACGCTCCAAGAGACCCAGTACTTC. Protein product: CASSPTLQETQYF.

CDR3: CASSRDHHGQPQHF. In DNA, the CDR3 is TGTGCCAGTAGTAGGGACCACCACGGTCAGCCCCAGCATTTT. The chain combines TRBV19 with TRBJ1-5; the D gene is possibly TRBD1 (5 bases). Germline V lookup: CDR1 LNHDA, CDR2 SQIVND (reference sequence). The CDR3 contains 14 residues. V dropped 4 bases and J dropped 6 bases, with 13 bases sitting between them.